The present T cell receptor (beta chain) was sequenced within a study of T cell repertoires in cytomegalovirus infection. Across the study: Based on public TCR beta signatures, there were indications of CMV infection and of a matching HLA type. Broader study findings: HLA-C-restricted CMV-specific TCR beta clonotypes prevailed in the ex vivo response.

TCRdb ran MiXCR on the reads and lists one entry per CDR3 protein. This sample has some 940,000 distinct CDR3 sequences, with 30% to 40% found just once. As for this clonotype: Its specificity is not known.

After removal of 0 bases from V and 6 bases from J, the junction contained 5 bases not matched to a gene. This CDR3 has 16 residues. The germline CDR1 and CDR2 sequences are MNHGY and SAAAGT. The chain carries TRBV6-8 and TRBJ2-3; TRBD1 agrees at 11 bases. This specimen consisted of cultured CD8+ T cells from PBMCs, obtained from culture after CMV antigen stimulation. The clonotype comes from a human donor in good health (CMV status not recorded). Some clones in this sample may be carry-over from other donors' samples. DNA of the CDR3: TGTGCCAGCAGTTACTCACGGACAGGGGGCAGGGATACGCAGTATTTT. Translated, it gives CASSYSRTGGRDTQYF.